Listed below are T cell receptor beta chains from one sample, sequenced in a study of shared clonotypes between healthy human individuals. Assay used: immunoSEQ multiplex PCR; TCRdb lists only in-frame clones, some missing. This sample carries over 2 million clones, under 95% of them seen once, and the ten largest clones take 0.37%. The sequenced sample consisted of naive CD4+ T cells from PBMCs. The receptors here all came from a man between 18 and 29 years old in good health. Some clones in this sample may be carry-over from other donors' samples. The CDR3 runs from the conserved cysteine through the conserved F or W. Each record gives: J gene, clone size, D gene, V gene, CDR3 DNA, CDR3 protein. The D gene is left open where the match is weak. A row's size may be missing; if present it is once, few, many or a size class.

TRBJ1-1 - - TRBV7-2 TGTGCCAGCAGCTTACATGAACAGTCGTTTCAGACTGAAGCTTTCTTT CASSLHEQSFQTEAFF
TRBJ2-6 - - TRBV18 TGTGCCAGCTCCCTTAACTCTGGGGCCAACGTCCTGACTTTC CASSLNSGANVLTF
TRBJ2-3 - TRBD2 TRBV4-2 TGTGCCAGCAGCCAAGAGCCTAGCGGGAGGGGGCTCACAGATACGCAGTATTTT CASSQEPSGRGLTDTQYF
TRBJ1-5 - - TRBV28 TGTGCCAGCAGCCGGGGCCAAGGTAATCAGCCCCAGCATTTT CASSRGQGNQPQHF
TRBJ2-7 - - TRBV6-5 TGTGCCACCAGGACGCCTGGAGGGTTTAACGAGCAGTACTTC CATRTPGGFNEQYF
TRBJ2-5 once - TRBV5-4 TGTGCCAGCAGCTTGGATATGGCCAGGGGAAGGTCCCAGTACTTC CASSLDMARGRSQYF
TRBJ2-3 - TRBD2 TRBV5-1 TGCGCCAGCAAATTTCTAGCGGGAGGGCCAGATACGCAGTATTTT CASKFLAGGPDTQYF
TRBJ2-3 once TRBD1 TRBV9 TGTGCCAGCAGCGCCCGGGACAGGGGGTACTTCGAGGCAGATACGCAGTATTTT CASSARDRGYFEADTQYF
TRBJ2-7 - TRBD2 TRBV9 TGTGCCAGCAGCGTAGCTTGGGGGACTACCTCCTACGAGCAGTACTTC CASSVAWGTTSYEQYF
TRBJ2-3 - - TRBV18 TGTGCCAGCTCACCACCGCCGGTGGGGACAGATACGCAGTATTTT CASSPPPVGTDTQYF
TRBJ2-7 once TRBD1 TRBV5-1 TGCGCCAGCAGCTCACAGGGGGCTCTCGACGAGCAGTACTTC CASSSQGALDEQYF
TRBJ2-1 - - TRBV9 TGTGCCAGCAGCGTAGAGGGGTTCTCCTACAATGAGCAGTTCTTC CASSVEGFSYNEQFF
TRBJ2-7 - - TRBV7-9 TGTGCCAGCAGCTTCCCCTACTACTACGAGCAGTACTTC CASSFPYYYEQYF